This TCR beta chain was captured by sequencing in a study of glioma-infiltrating T cells. The CDR3 consists of 17 residues. Germline V lookup: CDR1 MNHEY, CDR2 SVGAGI. Trimming removed 2 bases from V and 7 bases from J; junction bases left unmatched: 11. Study observations and caveats: Tissue and blood shared very few CDR3 sequences.

This clonotype was detected ten times or more. Antigen: not known. TCR alpha and beta CDR3 regions were amplified from RNA using iRepertoire nested multiplex PCR. TCRdb redid the calling of the multiplex PCR reads with MiXCR, one entry per CDR3 protein. The sample records approximately 400,000 distinct CDR3 sequences, around 38% being singletons. The V and J genes are TRBV6-5 and TRBJ2-1; 10 positions match TRBD2. The TCR originated in a human donor with low-grade glioma or glioblastoma, undergoing nonglioma brain surgery, or in good health (not recorded which). Input material: glioma tissue, nonneoplastic brain tissue, or PBMCs (not recorded which). The CDR3 sequence is CASSYIWGSGRKNEQFF. The DNA for the CDR3 is TGTGCCAGCAGTTACATTTGGGGTAGCGGGAGGAAGAATGAGCAGTTCTTC.